Presented here are 13 T cell receptor beta chains from one specimen sequenced in a study of blood T cell repertoires in COVID-19. Clones were sequenced by immunoSEQ multiplex PCR, and TCRdb holds only the in-frame ones, with some missing. The repertoire holds 150,000 or so clones, with over 70% as singletons. The sequenced sample consisted of peripheral blood. The source is a man between 60 and 75 years old with acute or convalescent COVID-19.

The chain carries TRBV19 and TRBJ2-5; weak D call: TRBD2 (5 bases). V gave up 11 bases and J gave up 1 base, with 26 bases separating them. This CDR3 spans 17 amino acids. Germline V gives CDR1 LNHDA, CDR2 SQIVND (reference sequence). The chain's CDR3 is CAPEPLPPGWLQETQYF. CDR3 bases: TGTGCCCCTGAACCCTTACCCCCGGGGTGGCTCCAAGAGACCCAGTACTTC.

This chain connects TRBV6-4 to TRBJ2-7, with 9 bases lining up with TRBD1. Unmatched junction bases numbered 5, after V lost 5 bases and J lost 3 bases. This CDR3 spans 14 amino acids. The germline gives CDR1 MRHNA, CDR2 SNTAGT. The CDR3 DNA reads TGTGCCAGCAGTTTTTACAGGGGGCACTACGAGCAGTACTTC. It codes for CASSFYRGHYEQYF.

The chain combines TRBV6-2 or TRBV6-3 with TRBJ1-1, with 9 bases that match TRBD1. The germline V gene has CDR1 MNHEY and CDR2 SVGEGT. V shed 6 bases and J 2 bases; nucleotides not matched to a gene: 4. The CDR3 has 14 amino acids. CDR3 protein: CASSRDRVNTEAFF. The CDR3 DNA reads as TGTGCCAGCAGCCGGGACAGGGTAAACACTGAAGCTTTCTTT.

The V call is TRBV28, the J call TRBJ2-3; a possible D gene is TRBD2 (6 bases). The CDR3 runs 14 residues. V was cut by 5 bases and J by 1 base, with 10 bases left in between. CDR1 and CDR2 (germline): MDHEN, SYDVKM. CDR3 sequence (DNA): TGTGCCAGCAGTAGGAGGGCTGGCACAGATACGCAGTATTTT. It yields the protein CASSRRAGTDTQYF.

This clone was observed a handful of times. The V gene is TRBV4-1, the J gene TRBJ2-7; D remains unclear. Germline assignment: CDR1 MGHRA and CDR2 YSYEKL. The CDR3 runs 15 residues. V was clipped by 1 base and J by 0 bases, with 10 bases between them. CDR3 sequence (DNA): TGCGCCAGCAGCCAAGCACAGTCGACCTCCTACGAGCAGTACTTC. Its translation: CASSQAQSTSYEQYF.

The CDR3 region is CASREPRGQGGAYNEKLFF. The CDR3, as DNA: TGTGCCAGCAGGGAACCTCGGGGACAGGGGGGTGCTTATAATGAAAAACTGTTTTTT. The V gene is TRBV6-4, the J gene TRBJ1-4, with 11 positions matching TRBD1. The V segment lost 6 bases and the J segment 4 bases; nucleotides outside the gene matches: 16. Germline V gives CDR1 MRHNA, CDR2 SNTAGT. The CDR3 contains 19 residues.

The V call is TRBV13, the J call TRBJ2-5, with 11 nucleotides matching TRBD2. J lost 2 bases, V lost 8 bases, and 4 bases had no gene match. The germline V gene has CDR1 PRHDT and CDR2 FYEKMQ (reference sequence). CDR3 length: 14 amino acids. The CDR3 region is CASVSSGGQETQYF. CDR3 sequence (DNA): TGTGCCAGCGTTTCTAGCGGGGGGCAAGAGACCCAGTACTTC.

The chain joins TRBV5-1 to TRBJ2-3; 8 nucleotides match TRBD2. V trimming: 5 bases; J trimming: 2 bases; junction bases outside the gene matches: 4. The germline CDR1 and CDR2 sequences are SGHRS and YFSETQ. This CDR3 region has 14 residues. In nucleotides, the CDR3 is TGCGCCAGCAGGGCGGGAGGATTCACAGATACGCAGTATTTT. Protein sequence: CASRAGGFTDTQYF.

The rearrangement joins TRBV6-5 to TRBJ2-5; D unresolved. Germline CDR1 is MNHEY and CDR2 is SVGAGI. V was cut by 4 bases and J by 7 bases, with 7 bases left in between. The CDR3 has 11 residues. As DNA, the CDR3 is TGTGCCAGCAGTTCCCTCGGGACCCAGTACTTC. Its protein is CASSSLGTQYF.

This clone was picked up a small number of times. This CDR3 is also generated by other DNA sequences in the sample. The chain links TRBV6-2 or TRBV6-3 to TRBJ2-7; 10 nucleotides agree with TRBD2. CDR3 length: 17 amino acids. Germline CDR1 MNHEY, CDR2 SVGEGT. With 3 bases clipped from V and 0 bases from J, the junction kept 8 bases outside the gene matches. CDR3 sequence reads: CASSYRLAGAFSYEQYF. DNA of the CDR3: TGTGCCAGCAGTTATCGGCTAGCGGGGGCCTTCTCCTACGAGCAGTACTTC.

V gene TRBV6-1 combines with J gene TRBJ2-7; D is uncertain. V lost 1 base, J lost 1 base, and 8 bases lay in between. This CDR3 has 14 residues. Germline CDR1 MNHNS, CDR2 SASEGT. CDR3 protein: CASSEEPRSYEQYF. The CDR3 DNA is TGTGCCAGCAGTGAAGAGCCCAGGTCCTACGAGCAGTACTTC.

J is TRBJ2-3 and V is TRBV19, with 8 positions matching TRBD1. The CDR3 loop spans 17 amino acids. Germline V gene data show CDR1 as LNHDA and CDR2 as SQIVND (reference sequence). The J segment lost 4 bases and the V segment lost 7 bases, leaving 16 bases of the junction unmatched. CDR3 amino acids: CASMRTGRGSTADTQYF. The CDR3 DNA reads as TGTGCCAGTATGCGGACAGGGCGAGGATCCACCGCAGATACGCAGTATTTT.

The chain has TRBV7-9 and TRBJ1-4; TRBD1 matches at 7 bases. The germline V gene has CDR1 SEHNR and CDR2 FQNEAQ (reference sequence). The CDR3 is 16 amino acids. V dropped 3 bases and J dropped 8; count of bases not matched to a gene: 12. Here the CDR3 reads CASSLGHRGGGEKLFF. The DNA for the CDR3 is TGTGCCAGCAGCTTGGGGCACAGGGGAGGTGGGGAAAAACTGTTTTTT. Full variable domain (rest looked up from reference TRBV7-9 and TRBJ1-4): DTGVSQNPRHKITKRGQNVTFRCDPISEHNRLYWYRQTLGQGPEFLTYFQNEAQLEKSRLLSDRFSAERPKGSFSTLEIQRTEQGDSAMYLCASSLGHRGGGEKLFFGSGTQLSVL.